The T cell receptor (beta chain) under discussion was sequenced for a study of shared clonotypes between healthy human individuals. Combining CD45RO+ cells with CCR7-negative CD45RA+ TemRA cells gave CD8 memory. The CDR3 loop spans 14 amino acids. In germline, CDR1 is LNHNV, CDR2 YYDKDF (reference sequence). V gave up 0 bases and J gave up 7 bases, with 12 bases separating them. The data were produced by immunoSEQ multiplex PCR, yet TCRdb's version contains in-frame clones alone and is incomplete. The data show 80,000 to 100,000 clones, with almost 70% seen just once and about half held by the top ten.

Sequenced sample: memory CD8+ T cells sorted from blood. Indicated subset: CD45RO+ cells pooled with CCR7-negative TemRA cells. The gene calls are TRBV15 and TRBJ1-2; the D gene is possibly TRBD1 (6 bases). This TCR was recovered from a man aged 25-45 years in good health. This CDR3 reads CATSRDIGGTGYTF. The CDR3 nucleotides read TGTGCCACCAGCAGAGATATCGGGGGCACTGGCTACACCTTC. The variable domain in full, with the rest retrieved from reference TRBV15 and TRBJ1-2, is DAMVIQNPRYQVTQFGKPVTLSCSQTLNHNVMYWYQQKSSQAPKLLFHYYDKDFNNEADTPDNFQSRRPNTSFCFLDIRSPGLGDTAMYLCATSRDIGGTGYTFGSGTRLTVV.